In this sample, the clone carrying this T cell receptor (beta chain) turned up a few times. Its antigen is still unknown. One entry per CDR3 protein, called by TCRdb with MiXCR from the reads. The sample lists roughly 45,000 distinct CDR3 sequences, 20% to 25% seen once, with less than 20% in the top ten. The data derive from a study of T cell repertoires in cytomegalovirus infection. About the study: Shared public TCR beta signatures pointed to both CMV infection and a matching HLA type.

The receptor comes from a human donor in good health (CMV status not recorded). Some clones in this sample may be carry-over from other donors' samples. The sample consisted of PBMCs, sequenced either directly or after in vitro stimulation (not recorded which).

DNA for the CDR3: TGTGCTAGTTCAAGGGCCTACGAGCAGTACTTC. This encodes CASSRAYEQYF. The V call is TRBV12-5, the J call TRBJ2-7, with unresolved D. CDR1 is LGHNT, CDR2 FRNRAP, per germline. The CDR3 extends over 11 amino acids. V shed 8 bases and J shed 2 bases, with 7 bases lying between them.